Following are 26 T cell receptor beta chains from one sample sequenced in a study of blood T cell repertoires in COVID-19. TCRdb's copy holds only in-frame clones and misses some; the assay was immunoSEQ multiplex PCR. This table holds some 42,000 clones, roughly 88% found once. Sequenced sample: peripheral blood. These receptors came from a human donor in a cohort sampled during active COVID-19.

In DNA form, the CDR3 reads TGTGCCAGCTCCCTTTCCGGGACAGGGTCCTATGAGCAGTTCTTC. Protein product: CASSLSGTGSYEQFF. The chain has TRBV18 and TRBJ2-1, with TRBD1 matching 9 bases. This CDR3 has 15 residues. Germline CDR1 reads KGHSH; CDR2 reads LQKENI. With V trimmed by 6 bases and J by 8 bases, 11 bases remained unmatched.

The CDR3 loop reads CASSSYPGQGGYGYTF. The CDR3 coding sequence is TGTGCCAGCAGTTCATATCCGGGACAGGGCGGCTATGGCTACACCTTC. This rearrangement joins TRBV27 to TRBJ1-2, with 9 bases identical to TRBD1. From germline, CDR1 is MNHEY and CDR2 SMNVEV (reference sequence). CDR3 size: 16 residues. The trim removed 4 bases at V and 4 bases at J, leaving 10 bases unmatched.

The V and J genes are TRBV5-1 and TRBJ2-3; TRBD2 agrees at 11 bases. The CDR3 has 15 amino acids. The ends lost 4 bases at V and 4 bases at J; junction bases unmatched: 5. Germline-derived CDR1 and CDR2 are SGHRS and YFSETQ. CDR3 nucleotide sequence: TGCGCCAGCAGCCGTAGCGGGGGGGCAGCAGATACGCAGTATTTT. Its translation is CASSRSGGAADTQYF.

The V and J genes are TRBV2 and TRBJ2-1, with D possibly matching TRBD1 (5 bases). CDR3 length: 13 residues. CDR1 and CDR2 (germline): SNHLY, FYNNEI. V shed 7 bases and J shed 4 bases, with 11 bases lying between them. The CDR3 loop is CASTAGNYNEQFF. CDR3 bases: TGTGCCAGCACCGCAGGGAATTACAATGAGCAGTTCTTC.

The V and J genes are TRBV5-5 and TRBJ1-4; 10 nucleotides agree with TRBD1. CDR3 length equals 16 residues. Trimming cost V 0 bases and J 5 bases; bases outside gene matches: 4. The germline V gene has CDR1 SGHKS and CDR2 YYEKEE (reference sequence). The CDR3 is CASSLGWDRGNEKLFF. The CDR3, as DNA: TGTGCCAGCAGCTTGGGATGGGACAGGGGAAATGAAAAACTGTTTTTT.

The gene calls are TRBV6-6 and TRBJ2-7; D is undetermined. The CDR3 sequence is 14 residues long. Germline assignment: CDR1 MNHNY and CDR2 SVGAGI (reference sequence). V lost 8 bases and J 0 bases, leaving 14 bases between the germline ends. As DNA, the CDR3 is TGTGCCAGCCTGCTAGACCATCTCTCCTACGAGCAGTACTTC. Encoded protein: CASLLDHLSYEQYF.

J is TRBJ2-5 and V is TRBV7-2; 9 bases fit TRBD2. The CDR3 runs 14 residues. Trimming took 4 bases from V and 7 from J; bases not matched to a gene: 7. From germline, CDR1 is SGHTA and CDR2 FQGNSA. The CDR3 spells CASSSQRGAGTQYF. The CDR3 DNA reads TGTGCCAGCAGCTCCCAGCGGGGGGCTGGGACCCAGTACTTC.

This chain links TRBV19 with TRBJ1-6; D may be TRBD1 (6 bases). This CDR3 has 17 amino acids. CDR1 and CDR2 from the germline V gene are LNHDA and SQIVND (reference sequence). V lost 1 base and J lost 0, with 10 bases in between. The CDR3 is CASSIGTASSYNSPLHF. CDR3 DNA: TGTGCCAGTAGTATAGGGACAGCTAGCTCCTATAATTCACCCCTCCACTTT.

The chain joins TRBV30 to TRBJ2-5; D is possibly TRBD1 (6 bases). The CDR3 runs 14 residues. Germline V gene sequence: CDR1 GTSNPN, CDR2 SVGIG (reference sequence). The V and J ends lost 5 bases and 5 bases respectively, with 18 bases between them. The CDR3: CAWDHRVGAETQYF. The DNA of the CDR3 is TGTGCCTGGGACCATCGCGTGGGGGCGGAGACCCAGTACTTC.

V usage is TRBV5-4 and J usage is TRBJ2-3, with 11 nucleotides matching TRBD2. Trimming at V came to 4 bases and at J to 0 bases, leaving 7 bases not matched to a gene. CDR1 SGHNT and CDR2 YYREEE come from the germline V gene (reference sequence). This CDR3 spans 17 amino acids. The CDR3 DNA sequence: TGTGCCAGCAGCATGGGACTAGCGGACACTAGCACAGATACGCAGTATTTT. This translates into CASSMGLADTSTDTQYF.

The CDR3, as DNA: TGTGCCAGCCGGACTAGCGGGGGGGGGACAGATACGCAGTATTTT. Protein: CASRTSGGGTDTQYF. The gene calls are TRBV19 and TRBJ2-3; TRBD2 aligns across 15 bases. Germline values: CDR1 LNHDA, CDR2 SQIVND (reference sequence). The CDR3 contains 15 residues. With V trimmed by 9 bases and J by 3 bases, 4 bases remained unmatched. Supplemented by reference TRBV19 and TRBJ2-3, the full variable domain reads DGGITQSPKYLFRKEGQNVTLSCEQNLNHDAMYWYRQDPGQGLRLIYYSQIVNDFQKGDIAEGYSVSREKKESFPLTVTSAQKNPTAFYLCASRTSGGGTDTQYFGPGTRLTVL.

V and J are TRBV19 and TRBJ2-5; possible D gene TRBD1, 6 bases. Germline V lookup: CDR1 LNHDA, CDR2 SQIVND (reference sequence). V lost 5 bases, J lost 2 bases, and 15 bases lay in between. CDR3 length equals 15 residues. The CDR3 loop reads CASSSNPTGQETQYF. The CDR3 coding sequence is TGTGCCAGTAGTTCCAACCCGACAGGACAAGAGACCCAGTACTTC.

This sequence joins TRBV3-1 (or the pseudogene TRBV3-2) and TRBJ1-1; D is perhaps TRBD1 (5 bases). CDR1 is LGHDT and CDR2 is YNNKEL in the germline V gene (reference sequence). This CDR3 contains 14 residues. Trimming left V 1 base short and J 4 bases short, with 10 bases between. Here the CDR3 DNA reads TGTGCCAGCAGCCAAGCAGGCAGGGCCACTGAAGCTTTCTTT. Translating it yields CASSQAGRATEAFF.

A note on this clone: Other nucleotide sequences from this sample produce the same CDR3. The chain is built from TRBV10-3 and TRBJ1-5, with TRBD1 matching 9 bases. This CDR3 has 16 amino acids. CDR1 is ENHRY, CDR2 SYGVKD, per germline. Losses at the gene ends were 0 bases for V and 1 base for J; bases not matched to a gene: 1. CDR3 amino acids: CAISESGQGSNQPQHF. DNA for the CDR3: TGTGCCATCAGTGAGTCGGGACAGGGAAGCAATCAGCCCCAGCATTTT.

The genes are TRBV9 and TRBJ1-2; 9 nucleotides align to TRBD1. With 0 bases clipped from V and 5 bases from J, the junction kept 5 bases outside the gene matches. The CDR3 is 15 amino acids. CDR1 is SGDLS and CDR2 is YYNGEE in the germline V gene. CDR3 protein: CASSVADDRGYGYTF. As DNA, the CDR3 is TGTGCCAGCAGCGTAGCCGACGACAGGGGGTATGGCTACACCTTC.

Concerning this clone itself: The sample contains more than one DNA sequence encoding this CDR3. V and J are TRBV5-5 and TRBJ1-5; 9 bases agree with TRBD1. Germline CDR1 and CDR2: SGHKS and YYEKEE (reference sequence). The CDR3 loop spans 14 amino acids. The V gene end was trimmed by 4 bases and the J gene end by 2 bases; junction bases not matched to a gene: 1. The CDR3 coding sequence is TGTGCCAGCAGCAGGACAGGGGGCAATCAGCCCCAGCATTTT. This encodes CASSRTGGNQPQHF.

The V gene is TRBV11-2, the J gene TRBJ2-3; TRBD2 matches at 7 bases. Germline loops: CDR1 SGHAT, CDR2 FQNNGV. The CDR3 extends over 18 amino acids. V dropped 5 bases and J dropped 5; count of bases not matched to a gene: 19. CDR3 sequence: CASSPLIYGAGTKDTQYF. The CDR3 DNA is TGTGCCAGCAGCCCCTTGATTTACGGAGCGGGGACTAAAGATACGCAGTATTTT.

The chain combines TRBV12-2 with TRBJ2-6; TRBD1 was called by the table and not checked on the DNA. TRBV12-2 is described as a pseudogene. The length of the CDR3 is 18 residues. The CDR3 loop reads CASRLEQGSLSGANVLTF. The CDR3 bases are TGTGCAAGTCGCTTAGAACAGGGCTCCCTCTCTGGGGCCAACGTCCTGACTTTC.

CDR3 sequence reads: CASGAGTSTDTQYF. The CDR3 region has the DNA TGTGCCAGCGGGGCGGGAACTAGCACAGATACGCAGTATTTT. The chain couples TRBV2 to TRBJ2-3; weak D call: TRBD2 (6 bases). Looked up from germline, CDR1 is SNHLY and CDR2 is FYNNEI. The CDR3 runs to 14 residues. V shed 8 bases and J shed 0 bases, with 12 bases lying between them.

The genes are TRBV9 and TRBJ1-4; TRBD1 aligns across 7 bases. Germline CDR1 SGDLS, CDR2 YYNGEE. J lost 7 bases, V lost 1 base, and 7 bases had no gene match. This CDR3 contains 15 residues. DNA for the CDR3: TGTGCCAGCAGCGTAATGGGCAGGGGGAGTGAAAAACTGTTTTTT. The encoded protein is CASSVMGRGSEKLFF. The whole variable domain, remainder taken from reference TRBV9 and TRBJ1-4, is DSGVTQTPKHLITATGQRVTLRCSPRSGDLSVYWYQQSLDQGLQFLIQYYNGEERAKGNILERFSAQQFPDLHSELNLSSLELGDSALYFCASSVMGRGSEKLFFGSGTQLSVL.

This chain uses TRBV30 with TRBJ1-6, with TRBD1 identical over 7 bases. The germline V gene encodes CDR1 GTSNPN and CDR2 SVGIG (reference sequence). This CDR3 has 13 amino acids. The trim removed 5 bases at V and 6 bases at J, leaving 4 bases unmatched. CDR3 bases: TGTGCCTGGGACAGGGCCCTTAATTCACCCCTCCACTTT. It encodes CAWDRALNSPLHF.

This clone was counted only a few times. The chain couples TRBV5-4 to TRBJ1-2; perhaps TRBD1 as D (6 bases). Germline V lookup: CDR1 SGHNT, CDR2 YYREEE (reference sequence). Between the trimmed V and J ends, which lost 2 bases and 8 bases, there was a span of 13 bases. The CDR3 extends over 13 amino acids. The CDR3 reads CASSLDRQGGYTF. CDR3 DNA: TGTGCCAGCAGCTTAGACAGGCAGGGGGGCTACACCTTC.

This chain joins TRBV2 and TRBJ2-7, with 8 bases that match TRBD1. Germline CDR1 reads SNHLY; CDR2 reads FYNNEI. The CDR3 length is 16 residues. V gave up 6 bases and J gave up 2 bases; unmatched junction bases: 12. DNA of the CDR3: TGTGCCAGCAGGGTTCCCCGGACAGGGATCCCCTACGAGCAGTACTTC. Protein product: CASRVPRTGIPYEQYF.

In its sample, this clone was seen once. CDR3 region: CASSVSGGVRDTQYF. The CDR3 DNA reads TGTGCCAGCAGCGTTAGCGGGGGGGTGCGGGATACGCAGTATTTT. The rearrangement links TRBV9 to TRBJ2-3; 11 bases agree with TRBD2. This CDR3 contains 15 residues. V dropped 2 bases and J dropped 6; count of bases not matched to a gene: 5. Looked up from germline, CDR1 is SGDLS and CDR2 is YYNGEE.

In its sample, this clone was seen once. The rearrangement joins TRBV27 to TRBJ2-3; weak D call: TRBD2 (5 bases). The CDR3 spans 13 residues. Trimming removed 7 bases from V and 3 bases from J, with 11 bases in between. CDR1 is MNHEY and CDR2 is SMNVEV in the germline V gene (reference sequence). CDR3 protein: CASKLGGTDTQYF. DNA for the CDR3: TGTGCCAGCAAGTTAGGAGGAACAGATACGCAGTATTTT.

The V gene is TRBV19, the J gene TRBJ2-7, with D tentatively TRBD2 (5 bases). Germline V gene lookup returns CDR1 LNHDA and CDR2 SQIVND (reference sequence). The CDR3 extends over 14 amino acids. Trimming left V 4 bases short and J 3 bases short, with 13 bases between. DNA for the CDR3: TGTGCCAGTAGTACCACCGGAGAGGGCTACGAGCAGTACTTC. This sequence encodes CASSTTGEGYEQYF.